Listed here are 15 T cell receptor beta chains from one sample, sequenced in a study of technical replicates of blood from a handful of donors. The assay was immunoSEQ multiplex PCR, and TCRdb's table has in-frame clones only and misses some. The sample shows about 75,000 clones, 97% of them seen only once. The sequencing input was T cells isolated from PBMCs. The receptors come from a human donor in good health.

The CDR3 spells CASSLVEFGANVLTF. CDR3 nucleotide sequence: TGTGCCAGCAGTTTAGTGGAGTTTGGGGCCAACGTCCTGACTTTC. This chain uses TRBV28 with TRBJ2-6; D gene unclear. Trimming shortened V by 2 bases and J by 3 bases, and 8 bases separated the two germline ends. From germline, CDR1 is MDHEN and CDR2 SYDVKM. This CDR3 spans 15 amino acids.

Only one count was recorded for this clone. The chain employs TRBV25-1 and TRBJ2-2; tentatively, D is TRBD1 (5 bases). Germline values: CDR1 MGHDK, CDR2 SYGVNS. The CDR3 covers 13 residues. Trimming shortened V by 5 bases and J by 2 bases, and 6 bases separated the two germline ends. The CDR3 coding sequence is TGTGCCAGCAGTAGGGGAAACACCGGGGAGCTGTTTTTT. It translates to CASSRGNTGELFF.

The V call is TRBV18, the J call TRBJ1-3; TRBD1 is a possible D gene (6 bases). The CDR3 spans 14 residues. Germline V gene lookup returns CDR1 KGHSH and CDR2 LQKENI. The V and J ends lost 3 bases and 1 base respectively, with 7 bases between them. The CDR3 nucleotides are TGTGCCAGCTCACCGGACAGATCTGGAAACACCATATATTTT. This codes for CASSPDRSGNTIYF.

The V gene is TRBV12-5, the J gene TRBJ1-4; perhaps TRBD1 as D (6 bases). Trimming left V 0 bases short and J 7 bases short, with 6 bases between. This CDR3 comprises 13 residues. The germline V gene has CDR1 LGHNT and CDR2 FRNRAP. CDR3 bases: TGTGCTAGTGGTTTGGTAGGGGGTGAAAAACTGTTTTTT. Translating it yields CASGLVGGEKLFF.

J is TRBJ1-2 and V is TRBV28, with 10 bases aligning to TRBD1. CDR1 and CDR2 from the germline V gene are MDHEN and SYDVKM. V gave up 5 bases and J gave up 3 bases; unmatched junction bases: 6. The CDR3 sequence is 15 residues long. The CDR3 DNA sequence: TGTGCCAGCAGTCCGCCGGGACAGGGGTACTATGGCTACACCTTC. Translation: CASSPPGQGYYGYTF.

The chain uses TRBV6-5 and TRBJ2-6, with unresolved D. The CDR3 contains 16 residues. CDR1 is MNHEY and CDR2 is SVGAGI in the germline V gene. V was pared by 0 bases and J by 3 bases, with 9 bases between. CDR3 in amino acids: CASSYSNFFGANVLTF. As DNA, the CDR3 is TGTGCCAGCAGTTACTCAAACTTTTTTGGGGCCAACGTCCTGACTTTC.

CDR3 region: CASSSYSEGEGEQYF. As DNA, the CDR3 is TGTGCCAGCAGCTCCTACTCCGAAGGGGAAGGCGAGCAGTACTTC. The chain links TRBV7-2 to TRBJ2-7, with D maybe TRBD1 (5 bases). V was pared by 4 bases and J by 6 bases, with 19 bases between. CDR3 length equals 15 residues. The germline gives CDR1 SGHTA, CDR2 FQGNSA. Looking up the rest from reference TRBV7-2 and TRBJ2-7 gives the full variable domain: GAGVSQSPSNKVTEKGKDVELRCDPISGHTALYWYRQSLGQGLEFLIYFQGNSAPDKSGLPSDRFSAERTGGSVSTLTIQRTQQEDSAVYLCASSSYSEGEGEQYFGPGTRLTVT.

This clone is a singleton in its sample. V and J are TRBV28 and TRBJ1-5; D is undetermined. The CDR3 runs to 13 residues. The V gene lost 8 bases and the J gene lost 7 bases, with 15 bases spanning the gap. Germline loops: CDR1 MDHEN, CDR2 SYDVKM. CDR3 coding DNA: TGTGCCAGCCTAGGAGGGAGGGTCCAGCCCCAGCATTTT. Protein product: CASLGGRVQPQHF.

CDR3 amino acids: CASSTRVIQPQHF. The CDR3 DNA is TGTGCCAGCAGTACCCGGGTCATTCAGCCCCAGCATTTT. The chain joins TRBV21-1 to TRBJ1-5. TRBV21-1 is a known pseudogene. This CDR3 spans 13 amino acids.

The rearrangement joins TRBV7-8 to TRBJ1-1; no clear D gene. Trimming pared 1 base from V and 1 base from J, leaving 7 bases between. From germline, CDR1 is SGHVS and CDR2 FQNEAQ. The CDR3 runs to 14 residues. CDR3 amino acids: CASSLGAGNTEAFF. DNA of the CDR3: TGTGCCAGCAGCTTAGGAGCTGGGAACACTGAAGCTTTCTTT.

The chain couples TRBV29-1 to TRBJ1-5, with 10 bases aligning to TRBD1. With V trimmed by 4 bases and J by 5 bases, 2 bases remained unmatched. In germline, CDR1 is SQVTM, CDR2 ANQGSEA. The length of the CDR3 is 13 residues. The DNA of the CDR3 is TGCAGCGTTGGGGGGACAGGGGATCAGCCCCAGCATTTT. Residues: CSVGGTGDQPQHF.

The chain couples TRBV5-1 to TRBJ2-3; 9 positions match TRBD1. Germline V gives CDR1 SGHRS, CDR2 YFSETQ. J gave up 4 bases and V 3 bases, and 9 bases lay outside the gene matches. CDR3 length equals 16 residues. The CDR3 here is CASSYTGGVGADTQYF. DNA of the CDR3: TGCGCCAGCAGCTACACAGGGGGCGTGGGCGCAGATACGCAGTATTTT. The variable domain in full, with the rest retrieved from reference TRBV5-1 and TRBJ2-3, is KAGVTQTPRYLIKTRGQQVTLSCSPISGHRSVSWYQQTPGQGLQFLFEYFSETQRNKGNFPGRFSGRQFSNSRSEMNVSTLELGDSALYLCASSYTGGVGADTQYFGPGTRLTVL.

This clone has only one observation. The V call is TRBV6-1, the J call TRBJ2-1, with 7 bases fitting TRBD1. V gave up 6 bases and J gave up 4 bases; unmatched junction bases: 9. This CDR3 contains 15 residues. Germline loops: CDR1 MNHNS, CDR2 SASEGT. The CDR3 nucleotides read TGTGCCAGCAGGGACACAGGGGTGAGGTACAATGAGCAGTTCTTC. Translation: CASRDTGVRYNEQFF.

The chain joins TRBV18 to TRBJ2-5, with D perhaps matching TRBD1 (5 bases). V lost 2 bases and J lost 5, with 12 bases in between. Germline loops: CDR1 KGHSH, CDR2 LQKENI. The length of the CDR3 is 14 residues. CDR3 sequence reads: CASSPGAGLETQYF. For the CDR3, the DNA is TGTGCCAGCTCACCAGGCGCAGGGCTCGAGACCCAGTACTTC.

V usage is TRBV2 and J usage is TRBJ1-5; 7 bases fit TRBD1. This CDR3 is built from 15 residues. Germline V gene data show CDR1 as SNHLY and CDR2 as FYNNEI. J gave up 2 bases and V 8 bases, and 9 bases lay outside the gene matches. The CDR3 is CASGWSGQGNQPQHF. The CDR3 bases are TGTGCCAGCGGGTGGTCAGGACAGGGCAATCAGCCCCAGCATTTT. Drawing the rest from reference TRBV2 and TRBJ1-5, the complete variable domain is EPEVTQTPSHQVTQMGQEVILRCVPISNHLYFYWYRQILGQKVEFLVSFYNNEISEKSEIFDDQFSVERPDGSNFTLKIRSTKLEDSAMYFCASGWSGQGNQPQHFGDGTRLSIL.